This T cell receptor (beta chain) was found in a study of post-analysis software for immune sequencing data. At the level of the study: The patients showed relapsing-remitting, secondary progressive and progressive-relapsing multiple sclerosis courses.

TCR beta cDNA libraries had unique molecular identifiers. The yield from roughly 1 to 10 million T cells was 500,000 or so cDNA molecules in total. TCRdb processed the PCR reads anew with MiXCR; each CDR3 protein has one entry. The sample has some 370,000 distinct CDR3 sequences; roughly 30% are singletons. Findings of the study overall: Strong co-clustering by F measure linked samples that shared a preparation batch. With TRBV5-6, TRBV5-1 and TRBV20-1 included, 4 or 5 TRBV segments were more frequent in patients than in controls. Controls' normalized Chao1 diversity significantly exceeded that of multiple sclerosis patients.

CDR1 and CDR2 (germline): SEHNR, FQNEAQ (reference sequence). Trimming stripped 3 bases from V and 0 bases from J, with 18 bases between. CDR3 length: 18 amino acids. Concerning this clonotype: The antigen remains undetermined.

Sequenced: blood. This chain connects TRBV7-9 to TRBJ2-1, with D possibly matching TRBD1 (6 bases). The source of this sequence is a girl between 5 and 17 years old with multiple sclerosis. CDR3 amino acids: CASSFDRFQASSYNEQFF. The CDR3 coding sequence is TGTGCCAGCAGCTTTGACAGGTTTCAGGCGAGCTCCTACAATGAGCAGTTCTTC. The entire variable domain, with the rest obtained from reference TRBV7-9 and TRBJ2-1, is as follows: DTGVSQNPRHKITKRGQNVTFRCDPISEHNRLYWYRQTLGQGPEFLTYFQNEAQLEKSRLLSDRFSAERPKGSFSTLEIQRTEQGDSAMYLCASSFDRFQASSYNEQFFGPGTRLTVL.